This TCR beta chain was found in a study of T cell changes during pregnancy in multiple sclerosis (dated by TCRdb to between 2018 and 2020). Background for the entire study: In women with multiple sclerosis, the researchers looked at how the T cell repertoire shifted as pregnancy progressed.

The CDR3, from cysteine to phenylalanine, totals 17 residues. Just the 51-base CDR3 DNA is kept, in frame starting at base 1. The junction shows trimming of 0 bases on V and 1 base on J, and the gene matches do not reach 8 bases of it. Looking up the germline V gene (reference sequence) yields CDR1 LNHNV and CDR2 YYDKDF. In regard to this clone: The antigen it recognizes is unknown. Base-call qualities are not available, and no considerably larger clone is one nucleotide away.

Receptors were amplified or captured by the immunoSEQ multiplex PCR assay. TCRdb stores this immuneACCESS table with in-frame sequences only. Part of the clones is absent; in the studies checked, under half of the shortfall reflects unresolved V genes, and no reason is known for the rest. The sample contains roughly 73,000 clones, 90% to 95% of them found a single time. The ten largest clonotypes hold approximately 2% of the sample. The sequences come from peripheral blood, collected in the second trimester of pregnancy. The chain links TRBV15 with TRBJ2-5; TRBD1 matches 7 bases in the middle. This sequence originates from a female donor in good health, enrolled as a control in a pregnancy study. DNA sequence: TGTGCCACCAGCAGAGATTCCCTGACAGGGCTCCAAGAGACCCAGTACTTC. It encodes CATSRDSLTGLQETQYF.